These 7 T cell receptor beta chains were sequenced from one sample in a study of T cell responses to AZD1222 COVID-19 vaccine. This table comes from immunoSEQ multiplex PCR, and its TCRdb copy is limited to in-frame clones, with some not included. The sample has 100,000 to 120,000 clones, about 91% seen once. The material was peripheral blood, obtained 28 days after the second AZD1222 dose. The receptors derive from an adult who received the AZD1222 COVID-19 vaccine.

The chain joins TRBV6-2 or TRBV6-3 to TRBJ1-5; D remains ambiguous. V lost 0 bases, J lost 7 bases, and 4 bases lay in between. CDR1 is MNHEY, CDR2 SVGEGT, per germline. This CDR3 comprises 12 residues. The CDR3 DNA reads TGTGCCAGCAGTTACTCGCACCAGCCCCAGCATTTT. Translation: CASSYSHQPQHF.

The chain uses TRBV9 and TRBJ2-3; D is uncertain. Germline V gene data show CDR1 as SGDLS and CDR2 as YYNGEE. This CDR3 region has 15 residues. V lost 2 bases and J 2 bases, leaving 12 bases between the germline ends. The chain's CDR3 is CASSVKGGPTDTQYF. The DNA for the CDR3 is TGTGCCAGCAGCGTCAAGGGCGGCCCCACAGATACGCAGTATTTT.

The chain is built from TRBV6-2 or TRBV6-3 and TRBJ1-3; D call uncertain. The germline V and J ends were trimmed by 5 bases and 4 bases, with 3 bases remaining between them. The CDR3 runs 11 residues. Per germline, CDR1 MNHEY and CDR2 SVGEGT. The CDR3 coding sequence is TGTGCCAGCAGTCGAGGAAACACCATATATTTT. Protein product: CASSRGNTIYF.

This clone was seen only a few times. The chain uses TRBV7-9 and TRBJ1-2, with 9 bases identical to TRBD1. The V and J ends lost 5 bases and 1 base, in that order; junction bases with no gene match: 8. CDR3 length equals 16 residues. Germline values: CDR1 SEHNR, CDR2 FQNEAQ (reference sequence). This CDR3 is CASSGQDRGRNYGYTF. CDR3 bases: TGTGCCAGCAGCGGACAGGACAGGGGACGTAACTATGGCTACACCTTC.

The chain carries TRBV5-6 and TRBJ1-5, with D possibly TRBD1 on 6 matching bases. The germline gives CDR1 SGHDT, CDR2 YYEEEE. Trimming removed 4 bases from V and 7 bases from J, with 18 bases in between. The CDR3 is 15 residues long. CDR3 DNA sequence: TGTGCCAGCAGCAGGGGGGTCCAGGGAAAGCAGCCCCAGCATTTT. This sequence encodes CASSRGVQGKQPQHF.

Note on this clone: The identical CDR3 is also encoded by other nucleotide sequences in the sample. The chain joins TRBV6-5 to TRBJ1-5, with 12 nucleotides matching TRBD1. The CDR3 length is 15 residues. Germline V lookup: CDR1 MNHEY, CDR2 SVGAGI. J gave up 5 bases and V 5 bases, and 4 bases lay outside the gene matches. The CDR3 bases are TGTGCCAGCAGTCCGGGGACAGGGGGCGATCAGCCCCAGCATTTT. Its protein product is CASSPGTGGDQPQHF.

The V and J genes are TRBV6-2 or TRBV6-3 and TRBJ2-7; maybe TRBD1 (5 bases). Deletions cut 5 bases from V and 0 bases from J, with 11 bases between. The CDR3 consists of 14 residues. The germline CDR1 and CDR2 sequences are MNHEY and SVGEGT. The CDR3 region has the DNA TGTGCCAGCAGTCCGCAGCAGGGCTCCTACGAGCAGTACTTC. The encoded protein is CASSPQQGSYEQYF.